These 13 T cell receptor beta chains came from one sample sequenced in a study of blood T cells in healthy people across ages. Using a J-beta primer mix together with a sample-barcoded 5' primer, a second PCR was run for roughly 6 to 11 cycles. MiXCR was run by TCRdb on the 5' RACE reads, yielding one entry per CDR3 protein. The repertoire includes 550,000 to 650,000 distinct CDR3 sequences, about 30% of them detected once, and roughly 14% sits in the top ten. Sequenced: blood. Receptors were obtained from a woman aged 80 or older in good health.

This chain links TRBV4-1 with TRBJ2-2, with unresolved D. V lost 0 bases, J lost 0 bases, and 11 bases lay in between. The CDR3 consists of 17 residues. Germline values: CDR1 MGHRA, CDR2 YSYEKL. CDR3 sequence reads: CASSQDIGRANTGELFF. CDR3 DNA sequence: TGCGCCAGCAGCCAAGATATAGGCAGAGCGAACACCGGGGAGCTGTTTTTT.

This clonotype has more than one count but fewer than ten. With a much larger clone just one base away, this may be a read error. The genes are TRBV5-1 and TRBJ2-5; the D call may be TRBD1 or TRBD2 (5 bases each). Germline assignment: CDR1 SGHRS and CDR2 YFSETQ. The CDR3 runs to 17 residues. Trimming removed 4 bases at V and 11 bases at J, with 30 bases between. CDR3 amino acids: CASSEAGLGALGDEQYF. In DNA form, the CDR3 reads TGCGCCAGCAGCGAGGCGGGCTTAGGGGCCCTCGGGGATGAGCAGTACTTC.

The V and J genes are TRBV7-9 and TRBJ1-2; weak D call: TRBD1 (5 bases). V was trimmed by 5 bases and J by 0 bases, leaving 16 bases between them. The CDR3 extends over 16 amino acids. Germline values: CDR1 SEHNR, CDR2 FQNEAQ (reference sequence). CDR3 nucleotide sequence: TGTGCCAGCAGCGTAGGTGGGGCAGATTCTAACTATGGCTACACCTTC. Protein sequence: CASSVGGADSNYGYTF.

In its sample, this clonotype was seen a few times. V gene TRBV20-1 combines with J gene TRBJ2-2, with D possibly called TRBD1 or TRBD2 (5 bases each). Germline CDR1 reads DFQATT; CDR2 reads SNEGSKA (reference sequence). There are 12 residues in the CDR3. Trimming took off 6 bases at V and 5 bases at J, with 10 bases between the two ends. Here the CDR3 reads CSAGEKTGELFF. In DNA, the CDR3 is TGCAGTGCGGGGGAAAAGACCGGGGAGCTGTTTTTT.

Remarks on this clonotype: Its ends do not fully match the called genes, so a read error is possible. The CDR3 loop reads CSSSVGDIEAFF. CDR3 bases: TGTTCCAGCAGTGTGGGGGACATTGAAGCTTTCTTT. The chain employs TRBV2 and TRBJ1-1; possibly TRBD1 for D (6 bases). CDR1 SNHLY and CDR2 FYNNEI come from the germline V gene. The CDR3 has 12 amino acids.

This clonotype occurred many times. The V call is TRBV6-1, the J call TRBJ2-4; D uncertain. V was clipped by 3 bases and J by 6 bases, with 6 bases between them. There are 12 residues in the CDR3. Germline CDR1 is MNHNS and CDR2 is SASEGT. The CDR3 loop reads CASSEGRNIQYF. The CDR3 DNA reads as TGTGCCAGCAGTGAGGGTAGAAACATTCAGTACTTC.

This clonotype was picked up a small number of times. The chain combines TRBV30 with TRBJ2-5; 7 bases match TRBD1. J gave up 2 bases and V 7 bases, and 1 base lay outside the gene matches. The CDR3 consists of 11 residues. Germline CDR1 reads GTSNPN; CDR2 reads SVGIG (reference sequence). This chain's CDR3 is CASGQQETQYF. In DNA form, the CDR3 reads TGTGCCTCGGGACAGCAAGAGACCCAGTACTTC.

This clonotype has only a few counts. This may arise from a read error, as a much more abundant clone is one base away. CDR3: CASSCGTGTDTQYF. CDR3 coding DNA: TGTGCCAGCAGCTGTGGGACAGGCACAGATACGCAGTATTTT. The gene calls are TRBV7-2 and TRBJ2-3; TRBD1 matches at 7 bases. In germline, CDR1 is SGHTA, CDR2 FQGNSA. This CDR3 is 14 amino acids long. Trimming at V came to 4 bases and at J to 1 base, leaving 2 bases not matched to a gene.

This clonotype was seen many times. This chain connects TRBV28 to TRBJ2-7; 14 bases match TRBD2. The CDR3 runs 15 residues. From germline, CDR1 is MDHEN and CDR2 SYDVKM. Trimming removed 4 bases from V and 5 bases from J; junction bases left unmatched: 4. The CDR3 bases are TGTGCCAGCAGTTCGACTAGCGGGGGGGTAAACGAGCAGTACTTC. Residues: CASSSTSGGVNEQYF.

There are many counts of this clonotype. The chain is built from TRBV12-3 or TRBV12-4 and TRBJ2-4; D uncertain. The CDR3 sequence is 12 residues long. Trimming took off 2 bases at V and 6 bases at J, with 5 bases between the two ends. For the CDR3, the DNA is TGTGCCAGCAGTTTATGGGGAAACATTCAGTACTTC. It encodes CASSLWGNIQYF.

This chain uses TRBV7-3 with TRBJ2-4; 10 bases line up with TRBD2. The J call is in doubt because the DNA end fits TRBJ2-7 better. This CDR3 region has 16 residues. Germline loops: CDR1 SGHTA, CDR2 FQGTGA. The CDR3 nucleotides are TGTGCCAGCAGCCTCGCACCGGGACTAGCGACCTACGAGCAGTACTTC. Residues: CASSLAPGLATYEQYF.

Regarding this clonotype: This may stem from a read error, because a much larger clone lies one nucleotide away. The chain employs TRBV6-2 or TRBV6-3 and TRBJ2-1; no clear D. The end of the DNA fits TRBJ2-7 better, so the J call may be wrong. This CDR3 is 12 amino acids long. Germline lookup yields CDR1 MNHEY and CDR2 SVGEGT. CDR3 in amino acids: CARSYSHYEQYF. In DNA form, the CDR3 reads TGTGCCCGCAGTTACTCGCACTACGAGCAGTACTTC.

This clonotype was seen ten or more times. This chain uses TRBV30 with TRBJ2-5; the D is unclear. Per the germline V gene, CDR1 is GTSNPN and CDR2 is SVGIG (reference sequence). V was trimmed by 2 bases and J by 10 bases, leaving 14 bases between them. The CDR3 spans 12 residues. This chain's CDR3 is CAWSFAPGDQYF. The DNA for the CDR3 is TGTGCCTGGAGTTTCGCCCCGGGTGACCAGTACTTC. Variable domain in full (rest from reference TRBV30 and TRBJ2-5): SQTIHQWPATLVQPVGSPLSLECTVEGTSNPNLYWYRQAAGRGLQLLFYSVGIGQISSEVPQNLSASRPQDRQFILSSKKLLLSDSGFYLCAWSFAPGDQYFGPGTRLLVL.